This is a list of T cell receptor beta chains from one sample in a study of vaccination effects on CD4 cells after COVID-19. Generated by immunoSEQ multiplex PCR, the TCRdb table keeps only in-frame clones and is missing some. The sample yields almost 40,000 clones, 82% seen once. These receptors are not linked to any known antigen. Sequences were derived from CD4+ T cells from PBMCs cultured without peptide, sampled before COVID-19 vaccination. Receptors originate from a human donor who received a COVID-19 vaccine. The CDR3 runs from the conserved cysteine through the conserved F or W. Each record gives: D gene, J gene, V gene, clone size, CDR3 protein, CDR3 DNA. A D gene is named only where the DNA matches it firmly. The size field is filled for only some rows; it gives once, few, many or a size class.

-	TRBJ1-5	TRBV3-1/TRBV3-2	few	CASSHRGVQPQHF	TGTGCCAGCAGCCACAGGGGAGTCCAGCCCCAGCATTTT
-	TRBJ2-2	TRBV30	-	CASQQGSNTGELFF	TGTGCCTCCCAACAGGGATCGAACACCGGGGAGCTGTTTTTT
-	TRBJ1-4	TRBV21-1	-	CASSKGAGGGNSNEKLFF	TGTGCCAGCAGCAAAGGGGCAGGGGGCGGAAATTCTAATGAAAAACTGTTTTTT
-	TRBJ1-1	TRBV2	-	CASSEDRPMNTEAFF	TGTGCCAGCAGTGAAGATAGGCCTATGAACACTGAAGCTTTCTTT
-	TRBJ1-1	TRBV11-3	-	CASSLGGTQNTEAFF	TGTGCCAGCAGCTTAGGCGGGACACAGAACACTGAAGCTTTCTTT
TRBD1	TRBJ2-1	TRBV2	few	CASSEGQGAIEQFF	TGTGCCAGCAGTGAAGGACAGGGGGCTATTGAGCAGTTCTTC
-	TRBJ1-2	TRBV7-2	-	CASSLEGSLLSGYTF	TGTGCCAGCAGCTTAGAGGGCAGCCTTTTATCTGGCTACACCTTC
TRBD1	TRBJ1-5	TRBV15	few	CATSRQTGDLQPQHF	TGTGCCACCAGCAGACAAACAGGGGATCTTCAGCCCCAGCATTTT
TRBD1	TRBJ1-5	TRBV7-2	-	CASSLWDRGLGQPQHF	TGTGCCAGCAGCCTATGGGACAGGGGATTAGGGCAGCCCCAGCATTTT
TRBD1	TRBJ1-4	TRBV18	-	CASSHQGAQTNEKLFF	TGTGCCAGCTCACACCAGGGGGCGCAGACTAATGAAAAACTGTTTTTT
-	TRBJ2-1	TRBV24-1	-	CATSDTSGQDYNEQFF	TGTGCCACCAGTGATACCAGCGGACAAGACTACAATGAGCAGTTCTTC
TRBD1	TRBJ1-1	TRBV7-2	-	CASSLAGQGETEAFF	TGTGCCAGCAGCTTAGCGGGACAGGGGGAAACTGAAGCTTTCTTT
-	TRBJ2-2	TRBV19	-	CASSSYREYTGELFF	TGTGCCAGTAGTTCCTACAGGGAGTACACCGGGGAGCTGTTTTTT
TRBD2	TRBJ2-5	TRBV5-1	-	CASSLGRGETQYF	TGCGCCAGCAGCTTGGGGCGGGGGGAGACCCAGTACTTC
-	TRBJ1-5	TRBV18	-	CASSQTQGFQPQHF	TGTGCCAGCTCACAGACGCAGGGTTTTCAGCCCCAGCATTTT
-	TRBJ1-5	TRBV7-9	few	CASSRGGYSNQPQHF	TGTGCCAGCAGCCGTGGGGGTTATAGCAATCAGCCCCAGCATTTT
-	TRBJ1-4	TRBV12-3/TRBV12-4	-	CASRQGANEKLFF	TGTGCCAGCAGACAGGGCGCTAATGAAAAACTGTTTTTT